This T cell receptor (beta chain) was identified during a study of molecular identifiers for immune sequencing clone quantification. This CDR3 region has 14 residues. The germline gives CDR1 SGHTA, CDR2 FQGNSA. V was clipped by 1 base and J by 6 bases, with 13 bases between them. This clonotype was seen at least ten times. Each CDR3 protein gets one entry after TCRdb re-called the PCR reads with MiXCR. The sample includes roughly 65,000 distinct CDR3 sequences, 17% of them seen just once. This chain links TRBV7-2 with TRBJ2-7; D is unclear. The clonotype originates from a human donor in good health. Some libraries in this study had Jurkat cell RNA spiked in. The material sequenced was naive CD8+ T cells from blood, with Jurkat cell RNA spiked in. Subset described: FACS-sorted CD8+CD4-CCR7+CD45RA+ naive T cells. CDR3 loop: CASSLDRVSAEQYF. The CDR3 DNA reads as TGTGCCAGCAGCTTAGATCGGGTTTCCGCCGAGCAGTACTTC.